This T cell receptor (beta chain) came from a study of blood T cell repertoires in COVID-19. At the level of the study: COVID-19 samples collected from the United States, Italy and Spain covered acute and convalescent phases. From T cells, B-cell-depleted T cells, or PBMCs came the material, which was cDNA or gDNA.

In the original processing: From reference gene primer amplification, estimates of nucleated cell counts were derived. TCRdb's table, derived via immunoSEQ multiplex PCR, lists solely in-frame clones and lacks some. V, J and clone size were drawn from that table, and D and trimming were deduced from the DNA. The data contain 250,000 or so clones, around 88% of them singletons. CDR3 length: 14 amino acids. Trimming pared 5 bases from V and 3 bases from J, leaving 13 bases between. CDR1 and CDR2 (germline): PRHDT, FYEKMQ (reference sequence). The genes are TRBV13 and TRBJ1-1; a possible D gene is TRBD1 (5 bases). The sequenced sample was peripheral blood. The clonotype was recovered from a man of 80 years or more with acute or convalescent COVID-19. The CDR3 bases are TGTGCCAGCAGCCTCGGGGGGGGTTACACTGAAGCTTTCTTT. As protein: CASSLGGGYTEAFF.